These 32 T cell receptor beta chains were sequenced from one sample in a study of tissue T cells after allogeneic stem cell transplantation. Here immunoSEQ multiplex PCR was the method, and the copy in TCRdb shows in-frame clones only, minus some. The data hold about 5,700 clones, with 75% to 85% observed a single time. The sample in question was blood, obtained before transplantation. Receptors were obtained from a man between 40 and 70 years old who later had graft-versus-host disease after an allogeneic stem cell transplant.

This clone was detected only once. This chain joins TRBV7-9 and TRBJ2-7; D is ambiguous. V was shortened by 4 bases and J by 2 bases, with 9 bases between the two germline ends. CDR3 length: 13 residues. Germline assignment: CDR1 SEHNR and CDR2 FQNEAQ (reference sequence). The DNA of the CDR3 is TGTGCCAGCAGCTCATGGGGTCCCTACGAGCAGTACTTC. Encoded protein: CASSSWGPYEQYF. The complete variable domain, with remaining parts taken from reference TRBV7-9 and TRBJ2-7, reads DTGVSQNPRHKITKRGQNVTFRCDPISEHNRLYWYRQTLGQGPEFLTYFQNEAQLEKSRLLSDRFSAERPKGSFSTLEIQRTEQGDSAMYLCASSSWGPYEQYFGPGTRLTVT.

The chain joins TRBV27 to TRBJ2-1; 8 nucleotides align to TRBD2. Looked up from germline, CDR1 is MNHEY and CDR2 is SMNVEV (reference sequence). Trimming cost V 1 base and J 0 bases; bases outside gene matches: 5. This CDR3 has 17 residues. The CDR3, as DNA: TGTGCCAGCAGTTTATATTCTAGCGGGTTCTCCTACAATGAGCAGTTCTTC. The encoded protein is CASSLYSSGFSYNEQFF.

Only one count was recorded for this clone. DNA of the CDR3: TGTGCCAGCAGCCGGGGACTAGCGGGGTACCAAGAGACCCAGTACTTC. Translation gives CASSRGLAGYQETQYF. J is TRBJ2-5 and V is TRBV3-1 (or the pseudogene TRBV3-2); 13 bases are shared with TRBD2. V was clipped by 4 bases and J by 0 bases; unmatched bases: 2. The germline V gene has CDR1 LGHDT and CDR2 YNNKEL (reference sequence). The CDR3 consists of 16 residues.

Only a few counts were recorded for this clone. The V and J genes are TRBV2 and TRBJ1-1; the match to TRBD1 covers 7 bases. The trim removed 6 bases at V and 0 bases at J, leaving 4 bases unmatched. Germline assignment: CDR1 SNHLY and CDR2 FYNNEI. This CDR3 is built from 14 residues. CDR3 nucleotides: TGTGCCAGCAGGGGGGACAGCATGAACACTGAAGCTTTCTTT. Translating it yields CASRGDSMNTEAFF.

The V gene is TRBV30, the J gene TRBJ1-1, with no clear D. V lost 3 bases and J lost 5, with 7 bases in between. This CDR3 has 11 residues. Germline CDR1 GTSNPN, CDR2 SVGIG (reference sequence). This CDR3 is CAWRENTEAFF. The CDR3 bases are TGTGCCTGGAGGGAAAATACTGAAGCTTTCTTT.

The rearrangement uses TRBV18 and TRBJ2-7, with D unresolved. The V gene lost 3 bases and the J gene lost 6 bases, with 15 bases spanning the gap. This CDR3 comprises 14 residues. Germline assignment: CDR1 KGHSH and CDR2 LQKENI. The CDR3 loop reads CASSPPGEFFEQYF. Written as DNA, the CDR3 is TGTGCCAGCTCACCCCCCGGCGAATTTTTCGAGCAGTACTTC.

This clone was picked up one time. The rearrangement joins TRBV3-1 (or the pseudogene TRBV3-2) to TRBJ2-3; 7 bases fit TRBD1. After removal of 4 bases from V and 6 bases from J, the junction contained 7 bases not matched to a gene. Per the germline V gene, CDR1 is LGHDT and CDR2 is YNNKEL (reference sequence). The CDR3 sequence is 14 residues long. CDR3 amino acids: CASSPGQALDTQYF. The CDR3 DNA reads as TGTGCCAGCAGCCCCGGACAGGCCCTGGATACGCAGTATTTT.

The chain uses TRBV18 and TRBJ2-7, with a possible D match to TRBD1 (5 bases). The CDR3 length is 13 residues. Trimming pared 2 bases from V and 4 bases from J, leaving 9 bases between. Germline CDR1 KGHSH, CDR2 LQKENI. Here the CDR3 DNA reads TGTGCCAGCTCACCAGACAGCCTTTACGAGCAGTACTTC. Translating it yields CASSPDSLYEQYF.

This sequence joins TRBV28 and TRBJ2-1; D not certain. Germline loops: CDR1 MDHEN, CDR2 SYDVKM. CDR3 size: 11 residues. Trimming took 6 bases from V and 3 from J, leaving 3 bases between them. CDR3 DNA sequence: TGTGCCAGCAGCGACTACAATGAGCAGTTCTTC. Its protein is CASSDYNEQFF.

V is TRBV12-5 and J is TRBJ2-5; 7 positions agree with TRBD1. This CDR3 spans 15 amino acids. Germline V gene lookup returns CDR1 LGHNT and CDR2 FRNRAP. The ends lost 2 bases at V and 3 bases at J; junction bases unmatched: 6. The CDR3 DNA is TGTGCTAGTGGTTTGAAGGGGGCCGGGGAAGAGACCCAGTACTTC. Amino acids: CASGLKGAGEETQYF.

The chain is built from TRBV5-1 and TRBJ2-1; 9 positions match TRBD2. The V and J ends lost 0 bases and 9 bases, in that order; junction bases with no gene match: 10. The CDR3 contains 16 residues. Germline loops: CDR1 SGHRS, CDR2 YFSETQ. The CDR3 DNA follows: TGCGCCAGCAGCTTGGAGGGCGGGAGGGCCTTCCGTGAGCAGTTCTTC. Amino acids: CASSLEGGRAFREQFF.

This clone was detected only a few times. The rearrangement joins TRBV15 to TRBJ2-2; D ambiguous. There are 13 residues in the CDR3. The germline CDR1 and CDR2 sequences are LNHNV and YYDKDF (reference sequence). Trimming stripped 0 bases from V and 6 bases from J, with 5 bases between. This CDR3 is CATSRDDPGELFF. CDR3 coding DNA: TGTGCCACCAGCAGAGATGATCCCGGGGAGCTGTTTTTT.

The chain joins TRBV7-9 to TRBJ1-2; D remains ambiguous. Trimming removed 1 base at V and 4 bases at J, with 7 bases between. The CDR3 is made up of 13 amino acids. Per germline, CDR1 SEHNR and CDR2 FQNEAQ (reference sequence). The DNA for the CDR3 is TGTGCCAGCAGCTTAGGGGTCAGCTATGGCTACACCTTC. This codes for CASSLGVSYGYTF.

This sequence joins TRBV21-1 and TRBJ1-6. TRBV21-1 is noted as a pseudogene. This CDR3 comprises 15 residues. DNA of the CDR3: TGTGCCAGCAGCGCCCCCAGGGAGTATAATTCACCCCTCCACTTT. Translation: CASSAPREYNSPLHF.

The chain recombines TRBV6-6 with TRBJ2-7; D might be TRBD1 (5 bases). The germline V gene encodes CDR1 MNHNY and CDR2 SVGAGI (reference sequence). V was clipped by 7 bases and J by 1 base, with 14 bases between them. The CDR3 length is 14 residues. CDR3 coding DNA: TGTGCCAGCACCCTAACATCAGGGTCCTACGAGCAGTACTTC. This translates into CASTLTSGSYEQYF.

This chain links TRBV3-1 (or the pseudogene TRBV3-2) with TRBJ2-5; the D is unclear. The ends were cut back, 4 bases at V and 5 bases at J, with 11 bases in the middle. This CDR3 is 13 amino acids long. In germline, CDR1 is LGHDT, CDR2 YNNKEL (reference sequence). CDR3 bases: TGTGCCAGCAGCCCCCTCAGCGAGGAGACCCAGTACTTC. This sequence encodes CASSPLSEETQYF.

This clone was seen once. V gene TRBV5-1 combines with J gene TRBJ1-1, with D maybe TRBD1 (6 bases). Germline CDR1 SGHRS, CDR2 YFSETQ. The CDR3 consists of 16 residues. V was pared by 5 bases and J by 0 bases, with 17 bases between. The CDR3 reads CASSWGGGTMNTEAFF. The CDR3 DNA follows: TGCGCCAGCAGTTGGGGGGGCGGGACCATGAACACTGAAGCTTTCTTT.

This chain uses TRBV7-9 with TRBJ1-5, with D tentatively TRBD1 (5 bases). In germline, CDR1 is SEHNR, CDR2 FQNEAQ (reference sequence). Trimming removed 5 bases from V and 0 bases from J, with 17 bases in between. This CDR3 is 17 amino acids long. The chain's CDR3 is CASSAGWEGYSNQPQHF. In nucleotides, the CDR3 is TGTGCCAGCAGCGCAGGGTGGGAAGGATATAGCAATCAGCCCCAGCATTTT. The entire variable domain, with the rest obtained from reference TRBV7-9 and TRBJ1-5, is as follows: DTGVSQNPRHKITKRGQNVTFRCDPISEHNRLYWYRQTLGQGPEFLTYFQNEAQLEKSRLLSDRFSAERPKGSFSTLEIQRTEQGDSAMYLCASSAGWEGYSNQPQHFGDGTRLSIL.

In its sample, this clone was seen a few times. The rearrangement links TRBV19 to TRBJ1-4; D uncertain. From germline, CDR1 is LNHDA and CDR2 SQIVND (reference sequence). CDR3 length: 11 residues. V was pared by 3 bases and J by 13 bases, with 9 bases between. CDR3 residues: CASSIRERLFF. The CDR3, as DNA: TGTGCCAGTAGTATTAGAGAGAGACTGTTTTTT.

This clone has only one observation. V and J are TRBV4-1 and TRBJ2-1, with D uncertain. The germline CDR1 and CDR2 sequences are MGHRA and YSYEKL. CDR3 size: 14 residues. V was pared by 5 bases and J by 0 bases, with 8 bases between. The CDR3 sequence is CASSGHSSYNEQFF. CDR3 nucleotides: TGCGCCAGCAGCGGTCATAGCTCCTACAATGAGCAGTTCTTC.

By its share, this clone is medium-sized. The chain couples TRBV30 to TRBJ2-1; D uncertain. There are 14 residues in the CDR3. V lost 2 bases and J 0 bases, leaving 8 bases between the germline ends. Per germline, CDR1 GTSNPN and CDR2 SVGIG (reference sequence). The CDR3 coding sequence is TGTGCCTGGAGTTCAGAGAGCTCCTACAATGAGCAGTTCTTC. Translating it yields CAWSSESSYNEQFF.

This chain's CDR3 is CASTAGLEAFF. The DNA for the CDR3 is TGTGCCAGCACAGCAGGTCTAGAAGCTTTCTTT. The gene calls are TRBV6-5 and TRBJ1-1; no firm D call. Trimming took 7 bases from V and 8 from J, leaving 11 bases between them. Germline CDR1 reads MNHEY; CDR2 reads SVGAGI. The CDR3 is 11 amino acids.

The rearrangement links TRBV27 to TRBJ2-5; 9 bases are shared with TRBD1. Trimming removed 6 bases from V and 5 bases from J; junction bases left unmatched: 7. From germline, CDR1 is MNHEY and CDR2 SMNVEV (reference sequence). This CDR3 is 14 amino acids long. The CDR3 sequence is CASSRQGGWETQYF. The CDR3 nucleotides read TGTGCCAGCAGCCGACAGGGGGGATGGGAGACCCAGTACTTC.

V gene TRBV6-5 combines with J gene TRBJ2-2, with 7 bases that match TRBD2. V lost 6 bases and J lost 2; bases outside the gene matches: 3. Germline V gives CDR1 MNHEY, CDR2 SVGAGI. The CDR3 contains 14 residues. CDR3 coding DNA: TGTGCCAGCAGCTCGGGACTAAACACCGGGGAGCTGTTTTTT. Translated: CASSSGLNTGELFF.

This clone was detected once. The V call is TRBV6-5, the J call TRBJ1-2; 8 bases map to TRBD1. Losses at the gene ends were 3 bases for V and 5 bases for J; bases not matched to a gene: 5. This CDR3 is 14 amino acids long. CDR1 and CDR2 (germline): MNHEY, SVGAGI. CDR3 nucleotide sequence: TGTGCCAGCAGTTATGACAGGGGACTGTATGGCTACACCTTC. This sequence encodes CASSYDRGLYGYTF.

This rearrangement joins TRBV7-6 to TRBJ2-6; D gene uncertain. The CDR3 has 17 amino acids. Germline V gives CDR1 SGHVS, CDR2 FNYEAQ. The V and J ends lost 5 bases and 0 bases respectively, with 14 bases between them. Here the CDR3 reads CASSREPHGSGANVLTF. Written as DNA, the CDR3 is TGTGCCAGCAGCCGAGAGCCCCACGGCTCTGGGGCCAACGTCCTGACTTTC.

V usage is TRBV30 and J usage is TRBJ1-1, with TRBD1 as a possible D gene (5 bases). The CDR3 consists of 14 residues. The germline V gene has CDR1 GTSNPN and CDR2 SVGIG (reference sequence). Trimming removed 0 bases at V and 3 bases at J, with 11 bases between. Here the CDR3 reads CAWSVTGPHTEAFF. The CDR3 DNA follows: TGTGCCTGGAGTGTAACAGGTCCTCACACTGAAGCTTTCTTT.

By share of the sample, this clone is medium-sized. The rearrangement uses TRBV11-1 and TRBJ2-5; D might be TRBD2 (5 bases). The germline V gene has CDR1 SGHAT and CDR2 FQDESV (reference sequence). V shed 5 bases and J shed 0 bases, with 13 bases lying between them. The CDR3 length is 15 residues. CDR3 nucleotide sequence: TGTGCCAGCAGCCCTTCCTTGGAGGACCAAGAGACCCAGTACTTC. Translating it yields CASSPSLEDQETQYF.

V and J are TRBV19 and TRBJ1-1; D not certain. CDR3 size: 11 residues. V was pared by 5 bases and J by 9 bases, with 10 bases between. Germline V CDR1 and CDR2: LNHDA, SQIVND (reference sequence). The CDR3 nucleotides read TGTGCCAGTAGTGCAGGACCGCAAGCTTTCTTT. It translates to CASSAGPQAFF.

V and J are TRBV6-2 or TRBV6-3 and TRBJ1-4, with 8 bases fitting TRBD1. The V gene end was trimmed by 4 bases and the J gene end by 8 bases; junction bases not matched to a gene: 6. Germline CDR1 and CDR2: MNHEY and SVGEGT. The CDR3 is made up of 14 amino acids. The CDR3 reads CASSWDRLWEKLFF. The CDR3 DNA is TGTGCCAGCAGTTGGGACAGGCTATGGGAAAAACTGTTTTTT.

The chain has TRBV7-9 and TRBJ2-7; the D is unclear. Germline lookup yields CDR1 SEHNR and CDR2 FQNEAQ (reference sequence). This CDR3 is built from 13 residues. The V end lost 8 bases, the J end lost 6 bases, and 17 bases lay between the germline ends. The CDR3 bases are TGTGCCAGCCCCTCCCCGCGGACCGGCGAGCAGTACTTC. It translates to CASPSPRTGEQYF.

The rearrangement uses TRBV7-9 and TRBJ2-1; TRBD1 might be the D (7 bases). CDR1 and CDR2 from the germline V gene are SEHNR and FQNEAQ (reference sequence). The CDR3 sequence is 17 residues long. Trimming removed 5 bases at V and 0 bases at J, with 17 bases between. The CDR3 DNA reads as TGTGCCAGCAGCCCTCAGGGGGGCTGGCGCTCCTACAATGAGCAGTTCTTC. It yields the protein CASSPQGGWRSYNEQFF.